The clone carrying this T cell receptor beta chain has ten or more counts. Each CDR3 protein gets one entry after TCRdb re-called the 5' RACE reads with MiXCR. The table shows under 200,000 distinct CDR3 sequences, with about 7% occurring only once. This sample stems from a study of T cells after yellow fever vaccination. Source: CD4+ T cells sorted from PBMCs, taken 5 days after the first yellow fever vaccination. The sequence was obtained from a man aged 18-30 years who received the YFV17D yellow fever vaccine.

CDR3 in amino acids: CAISEPGQGAQPQHF. The DNA for the CDR3 is TGTGCCATCAGTGAGCCAGGACAGGGAGCTCAGCCCCAGCATTTT. The chain recombines TRBV10-3 with TRBJ1-5; 8 nucleotides line up with TRBD1. V shed 2 bases, J shed 6 bases, and the junction held 6 bases outside the gene matches. This CDR3 is built from 15 residues. In germline, CDR1 is ENHRY, CDR2 SYGVKD.